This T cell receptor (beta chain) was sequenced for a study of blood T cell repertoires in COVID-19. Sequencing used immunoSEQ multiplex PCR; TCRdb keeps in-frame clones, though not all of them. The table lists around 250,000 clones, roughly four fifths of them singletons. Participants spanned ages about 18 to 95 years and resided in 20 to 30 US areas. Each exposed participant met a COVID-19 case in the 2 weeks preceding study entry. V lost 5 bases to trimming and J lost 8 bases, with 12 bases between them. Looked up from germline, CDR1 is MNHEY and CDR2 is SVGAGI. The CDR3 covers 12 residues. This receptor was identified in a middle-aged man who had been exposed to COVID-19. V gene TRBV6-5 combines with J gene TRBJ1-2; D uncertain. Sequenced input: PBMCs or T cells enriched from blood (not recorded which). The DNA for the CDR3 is TGTGCCAGCAGTCTAGACGGGTGGGGCTACACCTTC. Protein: CASSLDGWGYTF.